This T cell receptor (beta chain) is drawn from a study of OX40 agonist ivuxolimab in advanced cancers. Study information: Every 2 weeks, patients received ivuxolimab intravenously, dosed at 0.01 to 10 mg/kg. Three patients responded partially, comprising one with hepatocellular carcinoma and two with cutaneous melanoma.

TCRdb's copy holds only in-frame clones and misses some; the assay was immunoSEQ multiplex PCR. The sample contains 15,000 to 20,000 clones, about 89% of which appear only once. Autoimmune disease history or systemic immunosuppression barred patients. Study-level points and caveats: Antigen specificity remained undetermined for the expanded peripheral T cells.

As to this clone: Its target is unknown.

The trim removed 5 bases at V and 4 bases at J, leaving 9 bases unmatched. Germline V gene lookup returns CDR1 SGHAT and CDR2 FQNNGV. The CDR3 has 16 amino acids. The V and J genes are TRBV11-2 and TRBJ2-1; TRBD2 agrees at 9 bases. The receptor comes from an adult with an advanced solid tumor such as melanoma, head and neck, liver or kidney cancer. The material sequenced was CD4+ or CD8+ T cells sorted from blood, taken in a trial of the OX40 agonist ivuxolimab. The CDR3 loop is CASSPWTSAAYNEQFF. CDR3 nucleotide sequence: TGTGCCAGCAGCCCTTGGACTAGCGCTGCGTACAATGAGCAGTTCTTC.